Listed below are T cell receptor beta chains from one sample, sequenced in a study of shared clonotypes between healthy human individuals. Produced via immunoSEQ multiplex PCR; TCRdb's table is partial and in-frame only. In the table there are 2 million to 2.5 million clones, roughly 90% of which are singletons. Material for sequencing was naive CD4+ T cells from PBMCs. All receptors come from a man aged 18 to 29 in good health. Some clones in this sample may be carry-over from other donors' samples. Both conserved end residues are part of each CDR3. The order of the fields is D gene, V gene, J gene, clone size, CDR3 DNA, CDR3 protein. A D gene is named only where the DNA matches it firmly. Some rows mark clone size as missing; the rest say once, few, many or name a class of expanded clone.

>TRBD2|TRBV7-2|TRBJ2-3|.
TGTGCCAGCAGCTTAGAGCTAGCGGGACTAACAGATACGCAGTATTTT
CASSLELAGLTDTQYF
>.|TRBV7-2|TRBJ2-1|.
TGTGCCAGCAGCTTAGAGACGGGGACACCGGAGCAGTTCTTC
CASSLETGTPEQFF
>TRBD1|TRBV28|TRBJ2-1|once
TGTGCCAGCAGTCTATACTATCTGACAGGGGCTGGCAATGAGCAGTTCTTC
CASSLYYLTGAGNEQFF
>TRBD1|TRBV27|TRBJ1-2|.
TGTGCCAGCAGTTTATCCCTCGGGACAGGGCCTAACCGAAACTATGGCTACACCTTC
CASSLSLGTGPNRNYGYTF
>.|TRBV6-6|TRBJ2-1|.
TGTGCCAGCAGTTACGGGAGTAGCTCCTACAATGAGCAGTTCTTC
CASSYGSSSYNEQFF
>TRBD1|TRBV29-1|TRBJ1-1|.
TGCAGCATCCCAAAAGGGGACAGGGGTACTGAAGCTTTCTTT
CSIPKGDRGTEAFF
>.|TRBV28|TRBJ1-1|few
TGTGCCAGCTGTACAGTGAACACTGAAGCTTTCTTT
CASCTVNTEAFF
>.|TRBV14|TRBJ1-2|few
TGTGCCAGCAGCCAAGTCGGGTCCTATGGCTACACCTTC
CASSQVGSYGYTF
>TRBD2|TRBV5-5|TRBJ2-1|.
TGTGCCAGCGGCGTGATGGCGGGAGACTACAATGAGCAGTTCTTC
CASGVMAGDYNEQFF
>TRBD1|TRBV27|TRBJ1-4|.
TGTGCCAGCAGTTTAGGATGGCAGGGGGCTAATGAAAAACTGTTTTTT
CASSLGWQGANEKLFF
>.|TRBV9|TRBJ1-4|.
TGTGCCAGCAGCGTTGGCCCTAATGAAAAACTGTTTTTT
CASSVGPNEKLFF
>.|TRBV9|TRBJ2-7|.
TGTGCCAGCAGCCCGGCGGCTTCCTCCTACGAGCAGTACTTC
CASSPAASSYEQYF
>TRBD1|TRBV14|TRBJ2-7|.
TGTGCCAGCAGCCAAGCGGGGACAGGGCTGGTGGTTGACGAGCAGTACTTC
CASSQAGTGLVVDEQYF
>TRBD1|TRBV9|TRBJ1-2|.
TGTGCCAGCAGCGCGGACAGGGGTGACTATGGCTACACCTTC
CASSADRGDYGYTF
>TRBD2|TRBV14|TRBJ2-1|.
TGTGCCAGCAGCCCGGGACTAGCGGAGTACAATGAGCAGTTCTTC
CASSPGLAEYNEQFF
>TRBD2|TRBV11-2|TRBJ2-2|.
TGTGCCAGCAGCTTCCTTCGACCTAGCGGGAGGGCCTCGGTCGGGGAGCTGTTTTTT
CASSFLRPSGRASVGELFF
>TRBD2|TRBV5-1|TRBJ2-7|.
TGCGCCAGCAGCGGGACCGGGGGGGATCGCGAGCAGTACTTC
CASSGTGGDREQYF
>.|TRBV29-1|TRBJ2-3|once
TGCAGCGTTGATACTCGTGCCGGGGATACGCAGTATTTT
CSVDTRAGDTQYF
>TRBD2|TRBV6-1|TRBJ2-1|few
TGTGCCAGCAGTTTCCTTAGCGGGAGCTCGGATGAGCAGTTCTTC
CASSFLSGSSDEQFF
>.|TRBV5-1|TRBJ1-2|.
TGCGCCAGCAGCATCAGCTCAGGGGAGGATGGCTACACCTTC
CASSISSGEDGYTF
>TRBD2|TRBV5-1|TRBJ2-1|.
TGCGCCAGCAGCTTGTGGCTAGCGGGAGCGAGTGAGCAGTTCTTC
CASSLWLAGASEQFF
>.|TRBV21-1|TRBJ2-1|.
TGTGCCAGCAGCAAAGCGGGACTTGTGGAGTTCTTC
CASSKAGLVEFF
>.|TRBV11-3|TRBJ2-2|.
TGTGCCAGCAGCGGAGGGTTCGCCGGGGAGCTGTTTTTT
CASSGGFAGELFF
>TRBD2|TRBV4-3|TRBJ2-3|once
TGCGCCAGCAGCCAAGATAGCGTAGCGGGAGGCCGTGATACGCAGTATTTT
CASSQDSVAGGRDTQYF
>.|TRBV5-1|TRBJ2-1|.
TGCGCCAGCAGCTTGGAAGGGCTGGGGGGTGGAGGTGAGCAGTTCTTC
CASSLEGLGGGGEQFF
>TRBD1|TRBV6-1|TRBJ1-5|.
TGTGCCAGCGACAGGGACTATAGCAATCAGCCCCAGCATTTT
CASDRDYSNQPQHF
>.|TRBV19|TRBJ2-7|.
TGTGCCAGTTCCCGCGAGTACTCCTACGAGCAGTACTTC
CASSREYSYEQYF
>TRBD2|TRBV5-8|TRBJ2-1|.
TGTGCCAGCAGCTGGGGGCCCGGGACTAGCGGATACAATGAGCAGTTCTTC
CASSWGPGTSGYNEQFF
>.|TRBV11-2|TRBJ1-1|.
TGTGCCAGCAGCTCCCGGGCCTGGTGGGACACTGAAGCTTTCTTT
CASSSRAWWDTEAFF
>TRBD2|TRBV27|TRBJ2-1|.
TGTGCCAGCAGTTTCGGACTAGCGGGAGGCGTAGATGAGCAGTTCTTC
CASSFGLAGGVDEQFF
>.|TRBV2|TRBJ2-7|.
TGTGCCAGCATGCCCTTGGACGACGAGCAGTACTTC
CASMPLDDEQYF
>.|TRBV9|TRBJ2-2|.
TGTGCCAGCAGCGTACCCCCCACCGGGGAGCTGTTTTTT
CASSVPPTGELFF
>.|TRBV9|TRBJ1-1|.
TGTGCCAGCAGCGTAGTTGGTGGGGCCAGGGAAGCTTTCTTT
CASSVVGGAREAFF
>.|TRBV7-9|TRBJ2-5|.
TGTGCCAGCAGCTTAATCACCCGTTCCCCGGGAGTTCGGGAGACCCAGTACTTC
CASSLITRSPGVRETQYF
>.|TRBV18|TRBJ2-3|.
TGTGCCAGCTCACTTGACACAATCACAGATACGCAGTATTTT
CASSLDTITDTQYF
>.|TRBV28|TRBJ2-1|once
TGTGCCAGCAGTTTCGCTAGCGAACCGTACAATGAGCAGTTCTTC
CASSFASEPYNEQFF
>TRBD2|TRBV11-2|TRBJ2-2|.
TGTGCCAGCAGCCGGACTAGAGGCAACACCGGGGAGCTGTTTTTT
CASSRTRGNTGELFF
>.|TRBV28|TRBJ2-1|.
TGTGCCAGCAGTACAGAGGGATTAGCTAGAGATGAGCAGTTCTTC
CASSTEGLARDEQFF
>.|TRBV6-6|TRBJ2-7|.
TGTGCCAGCAGTTATGTTACTTCGGGGGCTCAGTACTTC
CASSYVTSGAQYF
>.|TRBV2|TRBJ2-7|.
TGTGCCAGCAGTCCGGACCAAAGCTCCTACGAGCAGTACTTC
CASSPDQSSYEQYF
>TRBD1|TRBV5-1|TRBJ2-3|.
TGCGCCAGCAGCACCACAGGGGCAAGCACAGATACGCAGTATTTT
CASSTTGASTDTQYF
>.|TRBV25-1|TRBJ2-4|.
TGTGCCAGCAGTGAGGCTCTAGCCAAAAACATTCAGTACTTC
CASSEALAKNIQYF
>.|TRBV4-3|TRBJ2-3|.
TGCGCCAGCAGCCAAGTAACCCGCCTTGGGGATACGCAGTATTTT
CASSQVTRLGDTQYF
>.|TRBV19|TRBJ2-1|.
TGTGCCAGTAGTATAGTTTTGGGGGCTCTGCTTTCAATCGAGCAGTTCTTC
CASSIVLGALLSIEQFF
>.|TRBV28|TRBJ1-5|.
TGTGCCAGCAGTTCTGTAGGCGGGGGAGATAGCAATCAGCCCCAGCATTTT
CASSSVGGGDSNQPQHF
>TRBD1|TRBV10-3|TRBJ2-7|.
TGTGCCATCAGTTCGACAGGGTCAGGCTACGAGCAGTACTTC
CAISSTGSGYEQYF
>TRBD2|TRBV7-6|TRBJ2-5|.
TGTGCCAGCAGCCGGGCGGGAGGGTCACAGACCCAGTACTTC
CASSRAGGSQTQYF
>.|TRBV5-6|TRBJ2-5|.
TGTGCCAGCAGCTTGGGCCCCGAGGGCGCGACCCGAGAGACCCAGTACTTC
CASSLGPEGATRETQYF
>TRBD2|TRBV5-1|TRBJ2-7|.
TGCGCCAGCAGCTTCGGACTAGCGGGGACCCCGCTCGGCGAGCAGTACTTC
CASSFGLAGTPLGEQYF
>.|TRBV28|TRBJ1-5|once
TGTGCCAGCAGTTTGCGTATTCGCAATCAGCCCCAGCATTTT
CASSLRIRNQPQHF
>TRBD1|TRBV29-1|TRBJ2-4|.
TGCAGCGTTTACAGGGGCCCCCAAGACATTCAGTACTTC
CSVYRGPQDIQYF
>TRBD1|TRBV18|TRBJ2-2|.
TGTGCCAGCTCACCACGACAGGGGGCAGGGACCGGGGAGCTGTTTTTT
CASSPRQGAGTGELFF
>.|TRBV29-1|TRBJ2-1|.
TGCAGCGCAACCCGGGACTGGCCCTACAATGAGCAGTTCTTC
CSATRDWPYNEQFF
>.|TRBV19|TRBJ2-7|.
TGTGCCAGTAGTATTTTCGGGGACGGCTACGAGCAGTACTTC
CASSIFGDGYEQYF
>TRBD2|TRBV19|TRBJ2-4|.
TGTGCCAGTGCGGATTATAGCGGGAGGGCTTTAGGCAAAAACATTCAGTACTTC
CASADYSGRALGKNIQYF